These 15 T cell receptor beta chains were sequenced from one sample in a study of T-cell reconstitution after alpha-beta-depleted transplantation in children. Preparation of the TCRbeta library involved a method that used unique molecular identifiers. Via MiXCR, TCRdb re-called the PCR reads, giving one row per CDR3 protein. This table has about 600,000 distinct CDR3 sequences, around 23% appearing once. This specimen consisted of PBMCs, mostly from graft donor cells, obtained 360 days after TCRalphabeta/CD19-depleted stem cell transplant. Receptors were obtained from a boy less than two years old who had a stem cell transplant for acute myeloid leukemia, so the T cells may come from the graft donor.

Ten or more counts support this clonotype. V usage is TRBV20-1 and J usage is TRBJ2-1; 8 bases line up with TRBD2. Germline loops: CDR1 DFQATT, CDR2 SNEGSKA (reference sequence). The CDR3 sequence is 12 residues long. V dropped 5 bases and J dropped 10; count of bases not matched to a gene: 7. CDR3: CSAPRGAVEQFF. CDR3 bases: TGCAGTGCTCCGCGGGGGGCCGTCGAGCAGTTCTTC.

This clonotype was seen repeatedly, ten times or more. The chain recombines TRBV6-5 with TRBJ1-5; D call uncertain. Trimming cost V 7 bases and J 1 base, with 17 bases left between them. From germline, CDR1 is MNHEY and CDR2 SVGAGI. This CDR3 contains 16 residues. The CDR3 DNA sequence: TGTGCCAGCACGGCTGCTCCCTGGGTGAGCAATCAGCCCCAGCATTTT. The encoded protein is CASTAAPWVSNQPQHF.

The chain uses TRBV6-1 and TRBJ1-3, with D perhaps TRBD1 (6 bases). Germline V gene lookup returns CDR1 MNHNS and CDR2 SASEGT. Trimming took 10 bases from V and 4 from J, leaving 14 bases between them. CDR3 size: 13 residues. The CDR3 reads CATRGGPGNTIYF. In DNA form, the CDR3 reads TGTGCCACCCGTGGGGGCCCGGGAAACACCATATATTTT.

This chain connects TRBV12-3 or TRBV12-4 to TRBJ2-7, with 9 positions matching TRBD1. The CDR3 consists of 12 residues. V lost 8 bases, J lost 7 bases, and 6 bases stayed unmatched. The CDR3 region is CASSQGAQEQYF. CDR3 bases: TGTGCCAGCTCACAGGGGGCTCAAGAGCAGTACTTC.

The chain carries TRBV10-3 and TRBJ1-5, with D possibly matching TRBD1 (5 bases). Between the trimmed V and J ends, which lost 5 bases and 2 bases, there was a span of 10 bases. CDR3 length: 14 amino acids. From germline, CDR1 is ENHRY and CDR2 SYGVKD. The CDR3 is CAISPQGGNQPQHF. CDR3 nucleotide sequence: TGTGCCATCAGTCCCCAGGGAGGCAATCAGCCCCAGCATTTT.

V usage is TRBV4-3 and J usage is TRBJ2-7; D may be TRBD1 (5 bases). The V end lost 0 bases, the J end lost 3 bases, and 9 bases lay between the germline ends. Germline assignment: CDR1 LGHNA and CDR2 YSLEER. There are 14 residues in the CDR3. CDR3 nucleotide sequence: TGCGCCAGCAGCCAAGACTGGGGCCTCTACGAGCAGTACTTC. Encoded protein: CASSQDWGLYEQYF.

The J gene is TRBJ2-2, the V gene TRBV4-3, with 8 positions matching TRBD1. The CDR3 loop spans 16 amino acids. Germline values: CDR1 LGHNA, CDR2 YSLEER. Losses at the gene ends were 1 base for V and 8 bases for J; bases not matched to a gene: 9. The CDR3 region has the DNA TGCGCCAGCAGCCAAGCGCGGGACAGGCGCTTTGGGGAGCTGTTTTTT. It translates to CASSQARDRRFGELFF.

A few counts support this clonotype. The gene calls are TRBV20-1 and TRBJ2-7; 10 nucleotides align to TRBD2. The CDR3 loop spans 14 amino acids. From germline, CDR1 is DFQATT and CDR2 SNEGSKA (reference sequence). The V gene end was trimmed by 5 bases and the J gene end by 4 bases; junction bases not matched to a gene: 8. In nucleotides, the CDR3 is TGCAGTGCTGGGGGGGCTAGCGGGGGTTACGAGCAGTACTTC. Encoded protein: CSAGGASGGYEQYF.

This clonotype was found a few times. The rearrangement joins TRBV20-1 to TRBJ2-1, with D perhaps TRBD1 (5 bases). The V gene lost 4 bases and the J gene lost 9 bases, with 25 bases spanning the gap. Germline CDR1 reads DFQATT; CDR2 reads SNEGSKA (reference sequence). The CDR3 totals 16 residues. CDR3 sequence reads: CSANPSYQLARGEQFF. In nucleotides, the CDR3 is TGCAGTGCTAACCCGTCCTATCAGCTGGCTAGGGGTGAGCAGTTCTTC.

There are many counts of this clonotype. The chain couples TRBV20-1 to TRBJ1-2; D gene ambiguous. CDR1 is DFQATT, CDR2 SNEGSKA, per germline (reference sequence). Trimming took 0 bases from V and 2 from J, leaving 7 bases between them. The CDR3 loop spans 13 amino acids. The CDR3 loop reads CSARDAVNYGYTF. CDR3 nucleotides: TGCAGTGCTAGAGATGCAGTCAACTATGGCTACACCTTC.

This clonotype came up a few times. This chain connects TRBV4-3 to TRBJ2-7, with TRBD1 matching over 8 bases. Germline CDR1 reads LGHNA; CDR2 reads YSLEER. The CDR3 has 14 residues. V dropped 0 bases and J dropped 6; count of bases not matched to a gene: 4. As DNA, the CDR3 is TGCGCCAGCAGCCAAGATTGGACAGGGTTCGAGCAGTACTTC. Residues: CASSQDWTGFEQYF.

The chain has TRBV2 and TRBJ1-1; D possibly corresponds to TRBD1 (5 bases). The CDR3 is 14 residues long. Germline-derived CDR1 and CDR2 are SNHLY and FYNNEI. Trimming took off 11 bases at V and 1 base at J, with 17 bases between the two ends. DNA of the CDR3: TGTGCCTTCAGTTTCCCGGGGCCGAACACTGAAGCTTTCTTT. It translates to CAFSFPGPNTEAFF. Full variable domain (missing parts from reference TRBV2 and TRBJ1-1): EPEVTQTPSHQVTQMGQEVILRCVPISNHLYFYWYRQILGQKVEFLVSFYNNEISEKSEIFDDQFSVERPDGSNFTLKIRSTKLEDSAMYFCAFSFPGPNTEAFFGQGTRLTVV.

This clonotype was detected many times. This chain uses TRBV5-1 with TRBJ2-3; either TRBD1 or TRBD2 may fit D (5 bases each). The CDR3 sequence is 14 residues long. Germline V CDR1 and CDR2: SGHRS, YFSETQ. The ends were cut back, 4 bases at V and 1 base at J, with 10 bases in the middle. CDR3 coding DNA: TGCGCCAGCAGCAGAGGGGACGGCACAGATACGCAGTATTTT. Its protein is CASSRGDGTDTQYF.

This clonotype has a handful of counts. The rearrangement joins TRBV6-5 to TRBJ2-3; D is ambiguous. V lost 1 base and J 6 bases, leaving 11 bases between the germline ends. The CDR3 consists of 14 residues. CDR1 and CDR2 from the germline V gene are MNHEY and SVGAGI. Here the CDR3 DNA reads TGTGCCAGCAGTTACTTGCCTGCCCAGGATACGCAGTATTTT. As protein: CASSYLPAQDTQYF.

Ten or more counts support this clonotype. V usage is TRBV12-3 or TRBV12-4 and J usage is TRBJ2-7; D assignment may be TRBD1 or TRBD2 (5 bases each). The CDR3 has 13 residues. Trimming stripped 4 bases from V and 4 bases from J, with 11 bases between. CDR3 DNA sequence: TGTGCCAGCAGTTCGGGACCGTTGTACGAGCAGTACGTC. This translates into CASSSGPLYEQYV.